Described below is a single T cell receptor (beta chain) sequence and its context. Antigen specificity is unknown. The PCR contained 60 Vbeta and 13 Jbeta primers. Generated by immunoSEQ multiplex PCR, the TCRdb table keeps only in-frame clones and is missing some. The sample lists 190,000 or so clones, around three quarters occurring once. This specimen comes from a study of cytomegalovirus exposure and HLA in healthy donors. Study-level results: When the data were analyzed later, several of the most significant clusters appeared to be linked to common viral pathogens. Generally TCR sequences proved uncommon, though certain public TCRs appeared in numerous donors.

The CDR3 is 18 amino acids. Germline V lookup: CDR1 LNHDA, CDR2 SQIVND (reference sequence). V dropped 0 bases and J dropped 5; count of bases not matched to a gene: 7. Material for sequencing was PBMCs. The sequence came from a boy aged 5-17 years in good health and CMV-seronegative. The rearrangement uses TRBV19 and TRBJ1-6; the match to TRBD1 covers 10 bases. The DNA for the CDR3 is TGTGCCAGTAGTATAGAGCTGACGACAGGGGGCCATAATTCACCCCTCCACTTT. Its translation: CASSIELTTGGHNSPLHF.